A single sample gave rise to the 18 T cell receptor beta chains below, sequenced in a study of identical twins. TCRdb processed the 5' RACE reads anew with MiXCR; each CDR3 protein has one entry. The sample lists approximately 620,000 distinct CDR3 sequences, around 8.6% occurring once. Separately, the same data were catalogued under a study of yellow fever vaccine responses in identical twins.

Sequencing was carried out using PBMCs. The receptors were gathered from a woman aged 18 to 35 in good health.

This clonotype was observed a handful of times. This rearrangement joins TRBV15 to TRBJ2-5, with D unclear. With 3 bases removed from V and 1 base from J, the gap between germline ends came to 15 bases. CDR1 and CDR2 (germline): LNHNV, YYDKDF (reference sequence). The CDR3 covers 16 residues. CDR3 bases: TGTGCCACCAGCAGGAACCCGATAACCCCCCAAGAGACCCAGTACTTC. This sequence encodes CATSRNPITPQETQYF.

The gene calls are TRBV5-1 and TRBJ2-3; tentative D call: TRBD1 (5 bases). The germline V gene encodes CDR1 SGHRS and CDR2 YFSETQ. V gave up 3 bases and J gave up 4 bases, with 12 bases separating them. CDR3 length equals 14 residues. Here the CDR3 reads CASSYDSPADTQYF. The CDR3 DNA reads as TGCGCCAGCAGCTACGACAGCCCCGCAGATACGCAGTATTTT.

This clonotype was found many times. The chain links TRBV14 to TRBJ2-2, with 8 bases that match TRBD1. Germline V gene data show CDR1 as SGHDN and CDR2 as FVKESK. The CDR3 is 16 residues long. V lost 4 bases and J lost 6; bases outside the gene matches: 10. CDR3 nucleotides: TGTGCCAGCAGCCTAACCCAGGGGGCGAATTCCGGGGAGCTGTTTTTT. Translated: CASSLTQGANSGELFF.

This clonotype occurred many times. The chain links TRBV6-5 to TRBJ2-2, with D unresolved. Germline V gene sequence: CDR1 MNHEY, CDR2 SVGAGI. The CDR3 runs to 14 residues. Trimming took 2 bases from V and 1 from J, leaving 5 bases between them. CDR3 residues: CASSYGMNTGELFF. The CDR3 DNA sequence: TGTGCCAGCAGTTACGGGATGAACACCGGGGAGCTGTTTTTT.

This clonotype was counted between two and nine times. DNA for the CDR3: TGCGCCAGCAGCCTACAGACAGCCAGCTCCTACGAGCAGTACTTC. It specifies CASSLQTASSYEQYF. This sequence joins TRBV5-1 and TRBJ2-7, with D perhaps matching TRBD1 (5 bases). The length of the CDR3 is 15 residues. Trimming took 4 bases from V and 0 from J, leaving 14 bases between them. CDR1 and CDR2 (germline): SGHRS, YFSETQ.

The rearrangement joins TRBV2 to TRBJ2-3; 8 nucleotides agree with TRBD2. The CDR3 is 15 amino acids. From germline, CDR1 is SNHLY and CDR2 FYNNEI. V trimming: 7 bases; J trimming: 6 bases; junction bases outside the gene matches: 12. CDR3 coding DNA: TGTGCCAGCAACGAGCGCTCGGGGGGGCGGGATACGCAGTATTTT. Residues: CASNERSGGRDTQYF. Full variable domain (missing parts from reference TRBV2 and TRBJ2-3): EPEVTQTPSHQVTQMGQEVILRCVPISNHLYFYWYRQILGQKVEFLVSFYNNEISEKSEIFDDQFSVERPDGSNFTLKIRSTKLEDSAMYFCASNERSGGRDTQYFGPGTRLTVL.

The table lists this clonotype with a few counts. The chain employs TRBV4-1 and TRBJ2-5; D is perhaps TRBD2 (6 bases). Germline assignment: CDR1 MGHRA and CDR2 YSYEKL. The CDR3 covers 15 residues. The V and J ends lost 6 bases and 0 bases respectively, with 14 bases between them. CDR3 protein: CASRSGEVHQETQYF. As DNA, the CDR3 is TGCGCCAGCAGGTCGGGGGAGGTCCACCAAGAGACCCAGTACTTC.

V usage is TRBV3-1 and J usage is TRBJ2-1, with D hard to call. The CDR3 runs to 14 residues. Germline CDR1 and CDR2: LGHDT and YNNKEL (reference sequence). V gave up 2 bases and J gave up 6 bases, with 11 bases separating them. CDR3 nucleotides: TGTGCCAGCAGCCAAAACGCCGGTAGCAATGAGCAGTTCTTC. This gives the protein CASSQNAGSNEQFF.

The chain recombines TRBV20-1 with TRBJ1-1; the D gene is possibly TRBD1 (5 bases). CDR3 size: 13 residues. Trimming cost V 3 bases and J 2 bases, with 10 bases left between them. Germline-derived CDR1 and CDR2 are DFQATT and SNEGSKA (reference sequence). CDR3 region: CSASSGYNTEAFF. The CDR3 coding sequence is TGCAGTGCTAGTTCAGGGTACAACACTGAAGCTTTCTTT.

This clonotype was observed a few times. V gene TRBV28 combines with J gene TRBJ1-1, with TRBD1 identical over 9 bases. The junction had 13 bases not matched to a gene; V was cut back by 6 bases and J by 5 bases. Germline V lookup: CDR1 MDHEN, CDR2 SYDVKM. The CDR3 extends over 16 amino acids. The DNA for the CDR3 is TGTGCCAGCAGGCTTGGACAGGGGACGAGGGGGACTGAAGCTTTCTTT. Translation: CASRLGQGTRGTEAFF.

This clonotype occurred a few times. A much larger clonotype is one base distant, so this may be a read error. The chain carries TRBV27 and TRBJ2-1; D remains ambiguous. With 5 bases removed from V and 3 bases from J, the gap between germline ends came to 5 bases. The CDR3 covers 12 residues. The germline CDR1 and CDR2 sequences are MNHEY and SMNVEV (reference sequence). CDR3 sequence reads: CASSMGYNEQFF. The CDR3 DNA reads TGTGCCAGCAGTATGGGCTACAATGAGCAGTTCTTC.

This clonotype has at least ten counts. The chain has TRBV27 and TRBJ2-3; D may match TRBD1 or TRBD2 (5 bases each). V lost 7 bases, J lost 1 base, and 15 bases lay in between. The CDR3 is 15 amino acids. CDR1 is MNHEY, CDR2 SMNVEV, per germline (reference sequence). DNA for the CDR3: TGTGCCAGCACCTTGTTTTGGGACGGCACAGATACGCAGTATTTT. It translates to CASTLFWDGTDTQYF.

The rearrangement joins TRBV15 to TRBJ2-6; D gene uncertain. V was shortened by 5 bases and J by 0 bases, with 17 bases between the two germline ends. The germline CDR1 and CDR2 sequences are LNHNV and YYDKDF (reference sequence). There are 18 residues in the CDR3. The CDR3 DNA is TGTGCCACCAGCTTCGACCATGGCCTACTCTCTGGGGCCAACGTCCTGACTTTC. It encodes CATSFDHGLLSGANVLTF.

A note on this clonotype: An end of the junction does not agree with germline; a read error may underlie this. V and J are TRBV7-7 and TRBJ2-2; 10 nucleotides align to TRBD1. The CDR3 is made up of 16 amino acids. Germline V gene lookup returns CDR1 SSHAT and CDR2 FNYEAQ (reference sequence). DNA for the CDR3: TGTGCTAGCAGCCGAGGACAGGGGGTGACGGACGGGGAGCTGTTTTTT. It is translated as CASSRGQGVTDGELFF. Drawing the rest from reference TRBV7-7 and TRBJ2-2, the complete variable domain is GAGVSQSPRYKVTKRGQDVTLRCDPISSHATLYWYQQALGQGPEFLTYFNYEAQPDKSGLPSDRFSAERPEGSISTLTIQRTEQRDSAMYRCASSRGQGVTDGELFFGEGSRLTVL.

This clonotype was seen only a few times. This chain joins TRBV7-9 and TRBJ1-1; 9 bases match TRBD1. CDR3 length: 14 amino acids. V gave up 5 bases and J gave up 3 bases; unmatched junction bases: 4. The germline V gene has CDR1 SEHNR and CDR2 FQNEAQ (reference sequence). CDR3 DNA: TGTGCCAGCAGCCAGGGACAGGGAGACACTGAAGCTTTCTTT. Translating gives CASSQGQGDTEAFF.

This clonotype has only a few counts. V is TRBV20-1 and J is TRBJ2-5; TRBD2 matches at 11 bases. Germline CDR1 and CDR2: DFQATT and SNEGSKA (reference sequence). With 3 bases clipped from V and 3 bases from J, the junction kept 9 bases outside the gene matches. This CDR3 contains 16 residues. In DNA form, the CDR3 reads TGCAGTGCTAGTCAATCACTAGCGGGAGATAAAGAGACCCAGTACTTC. Translation gives CSASQSLAGDKETQYF.

The chain combines TRBV3-1 with TRBJ2-5; weak D call: TRBD2 (6 bases). Germline CDR1 is LGHDT and CDR2 is YNNKEL (reference sequence). Trimming took off 0 bases at V and 4 bases at J, with 12 bases between the two ends. The CDR3 covers 15 residues. The CDR3 bases are TGTGCCAGCAGCCAAGATAGCGGACGGGGAGAGACCCAGTACTTC. This codes for CASSQDSGRGETQYF.

V gene TRBV19 combines with J gene TRBJ2-2; 7 bases fit TRBD1. The J segment lost 1 base and the V segment lost 5 bases, leaving 7 bases of the junction unmatched. The CDR3 consists of 16 residues. Germline CDR1 and CDR2: LNHDA and SQIVND (reference sequence). CDR3 sequence reads: CASSPQGQQNTGELFF. In nucleotides, the CDR3 is TGTGCCAGTAGTCCACAGGGACAGCAGAACACCGGGGAGCTGTTTTTT. Full variable domain (missing parts from reference TRBV19 and TRBJ2-2): DGGITQSPKYLFRKEGQNVTLSCEQNLNHDAMYWYRQDPGQGLRLIYYSQIVNDFQKGDIAEGYSVSREKKESFPLTVTSAQKNPTAFYLCASSPQGQQNTGELFFGEGSRLTVL.